The present T cell receptor (beta chain) was sequenced within a study of T cells in Graves' hyperthyroidism and ophthalmopathy. V lost 1 base and J 5 bases, leaving 4 bases between the germline ends. The V gene's germline CDR1 is SGHRS and CDR2 YFSETQ. CDR3 size: 12 residues. Many counts were recorded for this clonotype. Template material for amplifying TCR beta CDR3 regions consisted of RNA transcripts. In the first-round RT-PCR of the TCR CDR3, the HTBI primer set was used. In TCRdb, the multiplex PCR reads were re-called with MiXCR into one record per CDR3 protein. This table has about 710,000 distinct CDR3 sequences, 16% appearing once.

V gene TRBV5-1 combines with J gene TRBJ2-1; D remains ambiguous. The clonotype originates from a man between 18 and 35 years old with Graves' hyperthyroidism. Material for sequencing was blood. The CDR3 loop reads CASSLLHNEQFF. The CDR3 DNA is TGCGCCAGCAGCTTGTTACACAATGAGCAGTTCTTC.